These 26 T cell receptor beta chains were all obtained from the same sample, sequenced in a study of identical twins. TCRdb passed the 5' RACE reads through MiXCR, listing each CDR3 protein once. The sample contains a few hundred thousand distinct CDR3 sequences, about 8.3% of which appear only once. These data also formed part of another study, on yellow fever vaccine responses in identical twins.

Sequenced input: CD8+ T cells sorted from blood. These receptors were taken from a woman between 18 and 29 years old in good health.

The chain carries TRBV2 and TRBJ2-7; 9 bases match TRBD1. Germline lookup yields CDR1 SNHLY and CDR2 FYNNEI. The CDR3 has 14 residues. Losses at the gene ends were 8 bases for V and 3 bases for J; bases not matched to a gene: 8. The CDR3 DNA reads as TGTGCCAGCGATACATTGACAGGGGGCTACGAGCAGTACTTC. Amino acid sequence: CASDTLTGGYEQYF.

This clonotype was recorded a few times. The chain links TRBV9 to TRBJ1-2; 7 bases agree with TRBD1. CDR3 size: 16 residues. V lost 0 bases and J lost 4; bases outside the gene matches: 9. Germline values: CDR1 SGDLS, CDR2 YYNGEE. The CDR3: CASSVARTGEFYGYTF. CDR3 in DNA: TGTGCCAGCAGCGTAGCTAGAACAGGGGAATTCTATGGCTACACCTTC.

J is TRBJ2-1 and V is TRBV9; 9 bases map to TRBD1. The germline V gene has CDR1 SGDLS and CDR2 YYNGEE. V was clipped by 3 bases and J by 9 bases; unmatched bases: 1. The CDR3 totals 12 residues. The CDR3 bases are TGTGCCAGCAGCGCGGGACAGGGTGAGCAGTTCTTC. Translating it yields CASSAGQGEQFF.

Regarding this clonotype: Sequence at one end of the junction differs from germline and may be a read error. V and J are TRBV15 and TRBJ1-5; maybe TRBD1 (6 bases). Germline V lookup: CDR1 LNHNV, CDR2 YYDKDF (reference sequence). The CDR3 has 14 residues. Here the CDR3 DNA reads TGTGCCCCCAGGGGAGGTAATAGCAATCAGCCCCAGCATTTT. Its protein product is CAPRGGNSNQPQHF.

This clonotype was counted ten times or more. This rearrangement joins TRBV9 to TRBJ2-3, with 8 positions matching TRBD2. Trimming took 3 bases from V and 0 from J; bases not matched to a gene: 9. The CDR3 extends over 17 amino acids. CDR1 and CDR2 from the germline V gene are SGDLS and YYNGEE. The CDR3 DNA sequence: TGTGCCAGCAGCGCATACTTCCGGGGGGGAAGCACAGATACGCAGTATTTT. The encoded protein is CASSAYFRGGSTDTQYF.

The rearrangement uses TRBV2 and TRBJ2-2; D gene uncertain. The CDR3 runs to 14 residues. CDR1 is SNHLY and CDR2 is FYNNEI in the germline V gene. Trimming shortened V by 4 bases and J by 2 bases, and 8 bases separated the two germline ends. CDR3 loop: CASSGSRNTGELFF. CDR3 DNA sequence: TGTGCCAGCAGTGGGAGTCGAAACACCGGGGAGCTGTTTTTT.

CDR3 loop: CASTPWRVGIETQYF. The CDR3 region has the DNA TGTGCCAGCACCCCCTGGCGAGTCGGCATCGAGACCCAGTACTTC. The chain couples TRBV5-8 to TRBJ2-5; no firm D call. V was cut by 6 bases and J by 5 bases, with 20 bases left in between. The germline V gene has CDR1 SGHTS and CDR2 YDEGEE. The CDR3 sequence is 15 residues long.

The chain has TRBV7-6 and TRBJ2-4, with 8 bases identical to TRBD2. CDR3 length equals 17 residues. J gave up 2 bases and V 5 bases, and 11 bases lay outside the gene matches. The germline V gene has CDR1 SGHVS and CDR2 FNYEAQ. The CDR3 spells CASSTGTSVGPKNIQYF. DNA of the CDR3: TGTGCCAGCAGCACAGGGACTAGTGTGGGTCCCAAAAACATTCAGTACTTC.

This clonotype was found many times. The rearrangement links TRBV25-1 to TRBJ2-5; TRBD1 matches 9 bases. Germline V CDR1 and CDR2: MGHDK, SYGVNS. The CDR3 extends over 13 amino acids. The junction had 6 bases not matched to a gene; V was cut back by 8 bases and J by 5 bases. The CDR3 bases are TGTGCCAGCCTCGGACAGGGGATGGAGACCCAGTACTTC. Translation gives CASLGQGMETQYF.

At least ten counts were recorded for this clonotype. The J gene is TRBJ2-3, the V gene TRBV4-1, with D perhaps matching TRBD2 (6 bases). CDR1 and CDR2 (germline): MGHRA, YSYEKL. V lost 6 bases, J lost 0 bases, and 25 bases lay in between. The CDR3 length is 19 residues. Here the CDR3 DNA reads TGCGCCAGCAGTGCTTTTGATGAGCGGGCCCTTTCTAGCACAGATACGCAGTATTTT. Amino acid sequence: CASSAFDERALSSTDTQYF.

This clonotype was recorded a few times. This chain connects TRBV4-3 to TRBJ2-1; D is possibly TRBD2 (6 bases). V lost 4 bases, J lost 4 bases, and 14 bases lay in between. Per the germline V gene, CDR1 is LGHNA and CDR2 is YSLEER. This CDR3 is built from 15 residues. CDR3 sequence reads: CASSPGTEDYNEQFF. CDR3 nucleotide sequence: TGCGCCAGCAGCCCCGGGACTGAAGATTACAATGAGCAGTTCTTC.

This sequence joins TRBV15 and TRBJ2-1; D perhaps matches TRBD1 (6 bases). The germline CDR1 and CDR2 sequences are LNHNV and YYDKDF (reference sequence). With 3 bases removed from V and 10 bases from J, the gap between germline ends came to 16 bases. The CDR3 totals 14 residues. The CDR3 sequence: CATSRTSGVREQFF. CDR3 DNA: TGTGCCACCAGCAGGACTTCAGGGGTACGAGAGCAGTTCTTC.

This clonotype was seen a few times. The chain employs TRBV19 and TRBJ2-1; D is ambiguous. Germline V gives CDR1 LNHDA, CDR2 SQIVND (reference sequence). The CDR3 runs 13 residues. Trimming stripped 6 bases from V and 0 bases from J, with 6 bases between. This CDR3 reads CASSSISYNEQFF. CDR3 coding DNA: TGTGCCAGTAGCTCCATCTCCTACAATGAGCAGTTCTTC.

V usage is TRBV12-3 or TRBV12-4 and J usage is TRBJ2-1; unclear D gene. V lost 1 base to trimming and J lost 0 bases, with 7 bases between them. The CDR3 length is 15 residues. CDR3 sequence (DNA): TGTGCCAGCAGTTTAGTTGAAAGCTCCTACAATGAGCAGTTCTTC. This translates into CASSLVESSYNEQFF.

This clonotype was counted many times. The chain employs TRBV28 and TRBJ2-3; D remains ambiguous. The CDR3 totals 13 residues. Germline V gene sequence: CDR1 MDHEN, CDR2 SYDVKM. Trimming stripped 3 bases from V and 4 bases from J, with 8 bases between. CDR3 DNA: TGTGCCAGCAGTTTTATGGCCCCAGATACGCAGTATTTT. It is translated as CASSFMAPDTQYF.

This clonotype showed up just a few times. This chain connects TRBV20-1 to TRBJ1-1; tentatively, D is TRBD1 (6 bases). The CDR3 totals 13 residues. From germline, CDR1 is DFQATT and CDR2 SNEGSKA (reference sequence). V shed 6 bases and J shed 1 base, with 12 bases lying between them. The CDR3: CSALGHSNTEAFF. The CDR3 coding sequence is TGCAGTGCCCTGGGACATTCGAACACTGAAGCTTTCTTT.

This clonotype occurred many times. The rearrangement links TRBV10-2 to TRBJ2-1, with 7 bases matching TRBD2. Looked up from germline, CDR1 is WSHSY and CDR2 is SAAADI. This CDR3 has 19 amino acids. The junction had 19 bases not matched to a gene; V was cut back by 8 bases and J by 0 bases. CDR3 sequence reads: CASLPMGRDYRSSYNEQFF. The CDR3 DNA reads as TGCGCCAGCCTGCCGATGGGGCGGGACTATCGGAGCTCCTACAATGAGCAGTTCTTC.

This clonotype was picked up many times. This chain connects TRBV4-3 to TRBJ1-1, with D possibly TRBD1 on 5 matching bases. This CDR3 is built from 15 residues. Deletions cut 1 base from V and 3 bases from J, with 12 bases between. Looked up from germline, CDR1 is LGHNA and CDR2 is YSLEER. The DNA for the CDR3 is TGCGCCAGCAGCCAAGCCTGGGACGGGGACACTGAAGCTTTCTTT. Protein: CASSQAWDGDTEAFF.

The J gene is TRBJ2-1, the V gene TRBV9, with D possibly being TRBD1 or TRBD2 (5 bases each). The germline CDR1 and CDR2 sequences are SGDLS and YYNGEE. V was pared by 4 bases and J by 0 bases, with 17 bases between. The CDR3 loop spans 17 amino acids. CDR3 DNA sequence: TGTGCCAGCAGCTCCCGAGGGGTAGCGCCCTCCTACAATGAGCAGTTCTTC. It codes for CASSSRGVAPSYNEQFF.

This clonotype came up many times. The V gene is TRBV9, the J gene TRBJ2-3; D unresolved. The ends were cut back, 5 bases at V and 3 bases at J, with 13 bases in the middle. Germline CDR1 and CDR2: SGDLS and YYNGEE. There are 14 residues in the CDR3. The CDR3 here is CASSNWVGTDTQYF. DNA for the CDR3: TGTGCCAGCAGTAACTGGGTAGGAACAGATACGCAGTATTTT.

This clonotype was seen at least ten times. The rearrangement uses TRBV28 and TRBJ2-5; 9 nucleotides agree with TRBD2. Trimming at V came to 2 bases and at J to 1 base, leaving 5 bases not matched to a gene. The CDR3 has 16 residues. Germline assignment: CDR1 MDHEN and CDR2 SYDVKM. This CDR3 is CASSLRSSGTQETQYF. CDR3 nucleotide sequence: TGTGCCAGCAGTTTAAGGTCTAGCGGGACCCAAGAGACCCAGTACTTC.

In its sample, this clonotype was seen many times. This chain links TRBV4-3 with TRBJ2-1; D ambiguous. Trimming shortened V by 4 bases and J by 5 bases, and 6 bases separated the two germline ends. CDR3 size: 12 residues. Germline values: CDR1 LGHNA, CDR2 YSLEER. The DNA for the CDR3 is TGCGCCAGCAGCCGAACTCACAATGAGCAGTTCTTC. The encoded protein is CASSRTHNEQFF.

V and J are TRBV19 and TRBJ2-7; D is uncertain. V lost 3 bases to trimming and J lost 3 bases, with 9 bases between them. This CDR3 is 13 amino acids long. Germline V gives CDR1 LNHDA, CDR2 SQIVND (reference sequence). CDR3 sequence: CASSISRSYEQYF. The CDR3 DNA reads as TGTGCCAGTAGTATTTCGCGGAGCTACGAGCAGTACTTC.

This clonotype occurred many times. The V gene is TRBV29-1, the J gene TRBJ2-1; 11 bases line up with TRBD2. This CDR3 contains 17 residues. The junction had 8 bases not matched to a gene; V was cut back by 3 bases and J by 1 base. Germline V gives CDR1 SQVTM, CDR2 ANQGSEA. CDR3 residues: CSVDRLAGGWSYNEQFF. CDR3 DNA: TGCAGCGTTGATCGCCTAGCGGGAGGTTGGTCCTACAATGAGCAGTTCTTC.

In this sample, this clonotype turned up a few times. The chain recombines TRBV4-3 with TRBJ2-7; 9 bases fit TRBD1. Germline V gene sequence: CDR1 LGHNA, CDR2 YSLEER. With V trimmed by 1 base and J by 3 bases, 1 base remained unmatched. This CDR3 has 14 residues. The CDR3: CASSQVGQGYEQYF. The CDR3 DNA reads TGCGCCAGCAGCCAAGTGGGACAGGGCTACGAGCAGTACTTC.

This clonotype was seen repeatedly, ten times or more. This rearrangement joins TRBV3-1 to TRBJ2-7; tentatively, D is TRBD2 (6 bases). The CDR3 has 17 residues. Germline loops: CDR1 LGHDT, CDR2 YNNKEL (reference sequence). V was shortened by 0 bases and J by 0 bases, with 15 bases between the two germline ends. The CDR3 DNA is TGTGCCAGCAGCCAAGATAAAGGCGGGGATCTCTCCTACGAGCAGTACTTC. It translates to CASSQDKGGDLSYEQYF.